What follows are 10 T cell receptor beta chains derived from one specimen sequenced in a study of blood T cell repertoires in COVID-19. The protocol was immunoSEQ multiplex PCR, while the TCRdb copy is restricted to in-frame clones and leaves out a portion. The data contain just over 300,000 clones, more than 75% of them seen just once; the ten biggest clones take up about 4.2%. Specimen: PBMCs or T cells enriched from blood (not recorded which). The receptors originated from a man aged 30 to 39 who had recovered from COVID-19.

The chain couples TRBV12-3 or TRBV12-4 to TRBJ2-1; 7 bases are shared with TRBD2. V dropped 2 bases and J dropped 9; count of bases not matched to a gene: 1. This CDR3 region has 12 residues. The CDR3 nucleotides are TGTGCCAGCAGTTTATGGGGGGGTGAGCAGTTCTTC. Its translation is CASSLWGGEQFF.

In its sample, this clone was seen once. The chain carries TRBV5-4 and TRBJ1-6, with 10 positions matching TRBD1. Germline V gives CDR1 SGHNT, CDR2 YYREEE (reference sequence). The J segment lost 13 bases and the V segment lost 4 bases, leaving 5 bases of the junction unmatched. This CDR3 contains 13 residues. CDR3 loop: CASSPGTGVPLHF. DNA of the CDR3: TGTGCCAGCAGCCCCGGGACAGGGGTCCCCCTCCACTTT.

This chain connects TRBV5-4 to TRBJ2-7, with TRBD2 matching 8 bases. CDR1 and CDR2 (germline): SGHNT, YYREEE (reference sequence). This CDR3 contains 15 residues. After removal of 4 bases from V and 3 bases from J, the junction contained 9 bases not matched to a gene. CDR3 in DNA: TGTGCCAGCAGCGCGGCTAGAAGCGGGAGCTACGAGCAGTACTTC. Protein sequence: CASSAARSGSYEQYF. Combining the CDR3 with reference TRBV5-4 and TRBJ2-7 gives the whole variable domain ETGVTQSPTHLIKTRGQQVTLRCSSQSGHNTVSWYQQALGQGPQFIFQYYREEENGRGNFPPRFSGLQFPNYSSELNVNALELDDSALYLCASSAARSGSYEQYFGPGTRLTVT.

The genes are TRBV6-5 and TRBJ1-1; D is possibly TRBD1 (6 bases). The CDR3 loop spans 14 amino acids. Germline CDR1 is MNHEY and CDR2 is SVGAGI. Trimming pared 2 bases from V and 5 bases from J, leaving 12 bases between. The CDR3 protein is CASSYKGVRTEAFF. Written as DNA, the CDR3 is TGTGCCAGCAGTTACAAGGGGGTAAGAACTGAAGCTTTCTTT.

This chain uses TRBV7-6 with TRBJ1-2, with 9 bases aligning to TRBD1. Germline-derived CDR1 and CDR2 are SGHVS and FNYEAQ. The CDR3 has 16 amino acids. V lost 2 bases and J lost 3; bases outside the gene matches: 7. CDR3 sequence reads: CASSLSVGQGYYGYTF. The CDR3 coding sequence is TGTGCCAGCAGCTTAAGTGTCGGACAGGGGTACTATGGCTACACCTTC.

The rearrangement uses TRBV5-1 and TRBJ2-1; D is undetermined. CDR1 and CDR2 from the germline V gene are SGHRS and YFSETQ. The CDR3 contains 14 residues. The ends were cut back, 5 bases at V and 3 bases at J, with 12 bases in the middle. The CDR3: CASRETPGYNEQFF. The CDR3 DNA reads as TGCGCCAGCAGGGAAACCCCAGGCTACAATGAGCAGTTCTTC.

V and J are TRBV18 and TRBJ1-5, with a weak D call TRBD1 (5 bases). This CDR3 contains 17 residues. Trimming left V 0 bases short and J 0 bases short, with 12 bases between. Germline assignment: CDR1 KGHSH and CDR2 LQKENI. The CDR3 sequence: CASSPPGQGGSNQPQHF. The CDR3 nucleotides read TGTGCCAGCTCACCACCGGGCCAGGGAGGTAGCAATCAGCCCCAGCATTTT.

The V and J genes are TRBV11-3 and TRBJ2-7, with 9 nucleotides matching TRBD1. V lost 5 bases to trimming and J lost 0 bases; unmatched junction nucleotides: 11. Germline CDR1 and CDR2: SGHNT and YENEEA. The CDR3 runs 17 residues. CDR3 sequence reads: CASSLTLWTGDSYEQYF. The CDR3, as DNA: TGTGCCAGCAGCCTGACCTTATGGACAGGGGACTCCTACGAGCAGTACTTC.

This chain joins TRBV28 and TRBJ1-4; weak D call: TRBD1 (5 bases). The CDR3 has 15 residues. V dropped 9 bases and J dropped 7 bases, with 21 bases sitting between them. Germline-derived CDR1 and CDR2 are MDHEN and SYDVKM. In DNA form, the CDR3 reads TGTGCCAGTTGGGGACTAGGAGGGCGCGGTGAAAAACTGTTTTTT. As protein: CASWGLGGRGEKLFF.

CDR3 in DNA: TGTGCCAGCAGCTCCCGGACTAGCGGGAACTACGAGCAGTACTTC. Its translation: CASSSRTSGNYEQYF. This sequence joins TRBV11-2 and TRBJ2-7; 12 positions agree with TRBD2. This CDR3 contains 15 residues. V gave up 4 bases and J gave up 3 bases; unmatched junction bases: 4. Germline V lookup: CDR1 SGHAT, CDR2 FQNNGV. The entire variable domain, with the rest obtained from reference TRBV11-2 and TRBJ2-7, is as follows: EAGVAQSPRYKIIEKRQSVAFWCNPISGHATLYWYQQILGQGPKLLIQFQNNGVVDDSQLPKDRFSAERLKGVDSTLKIQPAKLEDSAVYLCASSSRTSGNYEQYFGPGTRLTVT.